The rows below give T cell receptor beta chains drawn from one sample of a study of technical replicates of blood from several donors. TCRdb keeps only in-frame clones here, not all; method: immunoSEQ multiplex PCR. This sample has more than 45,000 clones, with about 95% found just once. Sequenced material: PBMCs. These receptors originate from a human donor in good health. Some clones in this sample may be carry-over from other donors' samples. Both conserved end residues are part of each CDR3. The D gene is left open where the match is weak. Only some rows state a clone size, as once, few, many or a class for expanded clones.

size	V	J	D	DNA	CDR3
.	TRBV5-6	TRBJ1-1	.	TGTGCCAGCAGCCAACTCAGGGTCATGAACACTGAAGCTTTCTTT	CASSQLRVMNTEAFF
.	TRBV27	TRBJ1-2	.	TGTGCCAGCAGTTTATTCGGGGGAAGGCTAAGCTATGGCTACACCTTC	CASSLFGGRLSYGYTF
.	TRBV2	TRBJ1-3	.	TGTGCCAGCAGTGGCGGTAGGGTGGACTTTGGCGGGTATGGAAACACCATATATTTT	CASSGGRVDFGGYGNTIYF
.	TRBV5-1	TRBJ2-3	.	TGCGCCAGCAGCCTCGGAGGAGGCATGGATACGCAGTATTTT	CASSLGGGMDTQYF
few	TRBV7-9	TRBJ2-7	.	TGTGCCAGCAGCCAGGCCGGGATCTACGAGCAGTACTTC	CASSQAGIYEQYF
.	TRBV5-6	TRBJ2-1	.	TGTGCCAGCAGCTTGACAGTTCATGAGCAGTTCTTC	CASSLTVHEQFF
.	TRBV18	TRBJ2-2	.	TGTGCCAGCTCACCACAACAGGCGAACACCGGGGAGCTGTTTTTT	CASSPQQANTGELFF
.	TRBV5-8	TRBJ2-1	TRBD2	TGTGCCAGCAGCTTGGGACTAGCAGACAATGAGCAGTTCTTC	CASSLGLADNEQFF
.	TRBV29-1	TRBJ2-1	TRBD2	TGCAGCGTTGATGCTAGCGGGAGACGTAATGAGCAGTTCTTC	CSVDASGRRNEQFF
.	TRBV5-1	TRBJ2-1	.	TGCGCCAGCAGCTCCTCGCCCACGAGATCCTACAATGAGCAGTTCTTC	CASSSSPTRSYNEQFF
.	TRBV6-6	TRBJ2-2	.	TGTGCCAGCAGTTATAGCCAGAACACCGGGGAGCTGTTTTTT	CASSYSQNTGELFF
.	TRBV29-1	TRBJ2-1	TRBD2	TGCAGCGTCGAAGGAGCGGGAGTACTGGGTGAGCAGTTCTTC	CSVEGAGVLGEQFF
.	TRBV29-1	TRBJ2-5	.	TGCAGCGTTGGAGGGTGGGAAGAGACCCAGTACTTC	CSVGGWEETQYF
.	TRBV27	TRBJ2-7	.	TGTGCCAGCAGTTCCCTCGGTTCCTACGAGCAGTACTTC	CASSSLGSYEQYF
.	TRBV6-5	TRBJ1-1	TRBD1	TGTGCCAGCAGTCCACTTGGGACAGTTAACACTGAAGCTTTCTTT	CASSPLGTVNTEAFF
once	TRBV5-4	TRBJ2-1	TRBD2	TGTGCCAGCAAGCTGCGGGGGGGGCCTAAAGGCGAGCAGTTCTTC	CASKLRGGPKGEQFF
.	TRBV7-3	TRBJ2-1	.	TGTGCCAGCAGCCGCCACACCCAGGGCCCCAATGAGCAGTTCTTC	CASSRHTQGPNEQFF
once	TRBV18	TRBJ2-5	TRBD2	TGTGCCAGCTCACGAGAAGATCCTGGCCTAGCGGGAGGAGAGACCCAGTACTTC	CASSREDPGLAGGETQYF
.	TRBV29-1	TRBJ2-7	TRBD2	TGCAGCGTGGGACTAGCGGGAGGGCGGTACGAGCAGTACTTC	CSVGLAGGRYEQYF
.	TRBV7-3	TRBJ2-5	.	TGTGCCAGCAGCTTTTTAAATCGACAACTTCAGTACTTC	CASSFLNRQLQYF
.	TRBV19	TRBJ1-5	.	TGTGCCAGCCAAGTTCGGGGGAATCAGCCCCAGCATTTT	CASQVRGNQPQHF
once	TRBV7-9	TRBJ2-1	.	TGTGCCAGCAGCTCCAGTAAATGGGACTTGAATGAGCAGTTCTTC	CASSSSKWDLNEQFF
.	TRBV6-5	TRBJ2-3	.	TGTGCCAGCAGTTACTCTGGATTACCGGAGGACACGCAGTATTTT	CASSYSGLPEDTQYF
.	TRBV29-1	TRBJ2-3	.	TGCAGCGTTGAAGACAACTACCTGCAGTATTTT	CSVEDNYLQYF
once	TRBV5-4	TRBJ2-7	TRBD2	TGTGCCAGCGGATCGGGACTAGCGGGAGCCCCCGAGCAGTACTTC	CASGSGLAGAPEQYF
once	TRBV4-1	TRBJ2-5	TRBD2	TGCGCCAGCAGCCGACTAGCGGGAACACAAGAGACCCAGTACTTC	CASSRLAGTQETQYF
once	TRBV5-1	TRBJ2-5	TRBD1	TGCGCCAGCAGCTTGGAAGCGGGACAGGGGGAGACCCAGTACTTC	CASSLEAGQGETQYF
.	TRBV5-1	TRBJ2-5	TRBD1	TGCGCCAGCGGCGGGACAGGGTTGGAGACCCAGTACTTC	CASGGTGLETQYF
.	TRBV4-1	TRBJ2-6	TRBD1	TGCGCCAGCAGCCAGGATCCGGGACAGGGGGTTTCTGGGGCCAACGTCCTGACTTTC	CASSQDPGQGVSGANVLTF